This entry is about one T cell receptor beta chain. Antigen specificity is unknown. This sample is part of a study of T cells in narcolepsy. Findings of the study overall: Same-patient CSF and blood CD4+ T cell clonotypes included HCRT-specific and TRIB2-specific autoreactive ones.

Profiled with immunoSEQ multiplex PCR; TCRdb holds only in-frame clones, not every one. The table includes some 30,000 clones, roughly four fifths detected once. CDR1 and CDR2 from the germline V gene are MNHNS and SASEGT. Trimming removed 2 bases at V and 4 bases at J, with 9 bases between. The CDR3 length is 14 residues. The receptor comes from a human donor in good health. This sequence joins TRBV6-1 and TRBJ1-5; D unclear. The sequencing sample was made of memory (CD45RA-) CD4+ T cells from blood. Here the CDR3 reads CASSESAANQPQHF. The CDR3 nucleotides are TGTGCCAGCAGTGAAAGCGCAGCGAATCAGCCCCAGCATTTT.